The 26 T cell receptor beta chains below come from one sample, sequenced in a study of T cell responses to AZD1222 COVID-19 vaccine. The repertoire was sequenced with immunoSEQ multiplex PCR; TCRdb's copy has only in-frame clones and lacks some. Seen here are about 120,000 clones, about 89% observed once, and the top ten hold over 5%. This specimen consisted of peripheral blood, obtained on day 0 of AZD1222 vaccination. All receptors derive from an adult in good health.

This chain joins TRBV7-9 and TRBJ2-3; 9 nucleotides line up with TRBD1. J gave up 5 bases and V 5 bases, and 8 bases lay outside the gene matches. This CDR3 region has 15 residues. Germline-derived CDR1 and CDR2 are SEHNR and FQNEAQ (reference sequence). The chain's CDR3 is CASSHRTGVGDTQYF. DNA of the CDR3: TGTGCCAGCAGCCATCGGACAGGGGTGGGAGATACGCAGTATTTT.

CDR3 in DNA: TGTGCCAGCAGCCCGACAGGGTACGAGACCCAGTACTTC. The encoded protein is CASSPTGYETQYF. The rearrangement links TRBV7-9 to TRBJ2-5; 7 bases align to TRBD1. Germline lookup yields CDR1 SEHNR and CDR2 FQNEAQ (reference sequence). The CDR3 has 13 amino acids. J was trimmed by 5 bases and V by 5 bases; bases with no gene match: 5.

The chain is built from TRBV30 and TRBJ1-5; D might be TRBD1 (6 bases). The CDR3 covers 15 residues. CDR1 and CDR2 from the germline V gene are GTSNPN and SVGIG (reference sequence). V gave up 2 bases and J gave up 3 bases, with 14 bases separating them. Here the CDR3 reads CAWSPPDSANQPQHF. CDR3 DNA: TGTGCCTGGAGTCCCCCGGACAGTGCCAATCAGCCCCAGCATTTT.

This rearrangement joins TRBV18 to TRBJ1-3, with 7 bases fitting TRBD1. The CDR3 is 15 residues long. Trimming cost V 4 bases and J 0 bases; bases outside gene matches: 3. CDR1 is KGHSH and CDR2 is LQKENI in the germline V gene. The CDR3 region is CASSQQGISGNTIYF. The CDR3 nucleotides are TGTGCCAGCTCACAACAGGGGATCTCTGGAAACACCATATATTTT.

In DNA, the CDR3 is TGTGCCTGGAGTGTCCGCCTGGGACCAACTAATGAAAAACTGTTTTTT. As protein: CAWSVRLGPTNEKLFF. The chain links TRBV30 to TRBJ1-4, with D maybe TRBD1 (5 bases). Trimming stripped 0 bases from V and 0 bases from J, with 11 bases between. Looked up from germline, CDR1 is GTSNPN and CDR2 is SVGIG (reference sequence). The CDR3 is made up of 16 amino acids.

Written as DNA, the CDR3 is TGTGCCAGCAGTGCGTCAAACAGCAATCAGCCCCAGCATTTT. It is translated as CASSASNSNQPQHF. The gene calls are TRBV6-4 and TRBJ1-5; the D is unclear. V lost 4 bases, J lost 1 base, and 8 bases lay in between. This CDR3 comprises 14 residues. Looked up from germline, CDR1 is MRHNA and CDR2 is SNTAGT.

In this sample, this clone turned up a few times. The rearrangement links TRBV2 to TRBJ1-4, with 9 bases identical to TRBD1. This CDR3 spans 15 amino acids. V was clipped by 3 bases and J by 8 bases; unmatched bases: 7. CDR1 is SNHLY and CDR2 is FYNNEI in the germline V gene. This CDR3 is CASSEAGTGWEKLFF. CDR3 bases: TGTGCCAGCAGTGAGGCCGGGACAGGGTGGGAAAAACTGTTTTTT.

This chain joins TRBV9 and TRBJ2-3; TRBD1 matches 8 bases. The CDR3 is made up of 17 amino acids. Per the germline V gene, CDR1 is SGDLS and CDR2 is YYNGEE. Trimming at V came to 4 bases and at J to 3 bases, leaving 13 bases not matched to a gene. The CDR3 DNA follows: TGTGCCAGCAGCTTAGGACAGGGCAGGGGTGGGACAGATACGCAGTATTTT. Its protein product is CASSLGQGRGGTDTQYF. Complete variable domain (other parts from reference TRBV9 and TRBJ2-3): DSGVTQTPKHLITATGQRVTLRCSPRSGDLSVYWYQQSLDQGLQFLIQYYNGEERAKGNILERFSAQQFPDLHSELNLSSLELGDSALYFCASSLGQGRGGTDTQYFGPGTRLTVL.

The chain couples TRBV29-1 to TRBJ2-7; 7 positions match TRBD1. The CDR3 loop spans 13 amino acids. V lost 5 bases to trimming and J lost 2 bases; unmatched junction nucleotides: 6. The germline CDR1 and CDR2 sequences are SQVTM and ANQGSEA. This CDR3 is CSVSGQDTYEQYF. For the CDR3, the DNA is TGCAGCGTTTCAGGACAGGATACCTACGAGCAGTACTTC.

The genes are TRBV13 and TRBJ1-1, with D maybe TRBD1 (6 bases). CDR1 is PRHDT and CDR2 is FYEKMQ in the germline V gene (reference sequence). Deletions cut 4 bases from V and 1 base from J, with 10 bases between. This CDR3 is 14 amino acids long. The DNA of the CDR3 is TGTGCCAGCAGCTCCGGGACAACGAACACTGAAGCTTTCTTT. Amino acids: CASSSGTTNTEAFF.

The chain is built from TRBV3-1 (or the pseudogene TRBV3-2) and TRBJ2-7; D ambiguous. Germline-derived CDR1 and CDR2 are LGHDT and YNNKEL (reference sequence). The CDR3 spans 15 residues. The V and J ends lost 0 bases and 6 bases respectively, with 15 bases between them. The CDR3 bases are TGTGCCAGCAGCCAAGATGTGGACGGCTTAGGCGAGCAGTACTTC. Its translation is CASSQDVDGLGEQYF.

The chain employs TRBV30 and TRBJ2-2; D not resolved. Germline values: CDR1 GTSNPN, CDR2 SVGIG (reference sequence). The germline V and J ends were trimmed by 4 bases and 3 bases, with 15 bases remaining between them. CDR3 length: 15 residues. The CDR3 bases are TGTGCCTGGACGAATCTCGGATCCCACACCGGGGAGCTGTTTTTT. This gives the protein CAWTNLGSHTGELFF. Full variable domain (missing parts from reference TRBV30 and TRBJ2-2): SQTIHQWPATLVQPVGSPLSLECTVEGTSNPNLYWYRQAAGRGLQLLFYSVGIGQISSEVPQNLSASRPQDRQFILSSKKLLLSDSGFYLCAWTNLGSHTGELFFGEGSRLTVL.

The V and J genes are TRBV24-1 and TRBJ2-3; D may be TRBD1 (6 bases). The V and J ends lost 3 bases and 3 bases respectively, with 15 bases between them. The CDR3 loop spans 16 amino acids. Germline V gene data show CDR1 as KGHDR and CDR2 as SFDVKD. CDR3 in DNA: TGTGCCACCAGTGATCCAGGGGTTGGGATGACAGATACGCAGTATTTT. Translation: CATSDPGVGMTDTQYF.

A single count supports this clone. The V call is TRBV6-5, the J call TRBJ1-2; D remains unclear. Looked up from germline, CDR1 is MNHEY and CDR2 is SVGAGI. The CDR3 sequence is 15 residues long. Deletions cut 0 bases from V and 2 bases from J, with 10 bases between. Here the CDR3 reads CASSYSHLSNYGYTF. CDR3 bases: TGTGCCAGCAGTTACTCGCACCTCTCCAACTATGGCTACACCTTC.

The chain couples TRBV13 to TRBJ1-2; 9 bases fit TRBD1. Germline V gene data show CDR1 as PRHDT and CDR2 as FYEKMQ (reference sequence). V gave up 5 bases and J gave up 2 bases; unmatched junction bases: 3. The CDR3 is 14 amino acids. Here the CDR3 reads CASSADRGNYGYTF. In DNA form, the CDR3 reads TGTGCCAGCAGCGCCGACAGGGGGAACTATGGCTACACCTTC.

The chain carries TRBV6-5 and TRBJ2-1, with 10 bases lining up with TRBD1. Germline-derived CDR1 and CDR2 are MNHEY and SVGAGI. CDR3 size: 14 residues. With V trimmed by 5 bases and J by 7 bases, 5 bases remained unmatched. The CDR3 region has the DNA TGTGCCAGCAGTATCCGGACAGGGGGAAATGAGCAGTTCTTC. Translation: CASSIRTGGNEQFF.

The count of this clone is one. The chain combines TRBV29-1 with TRBJ2-6, with D maybe TRBD1 (6 bases). The germline V gene has CDR1 SQVTM and CDR2 ANQGSEA. The CDR3 is 17 residues long. The V gene lost 5 bases and the J gene lost 2 bases, with 19 bases spanning the gap. Here the CDR3 DNA reads TGCAGCGTTAGCCTTCCGGGACAAGTCCCTGGGGCCAACGTCCTGACTTTC. Its protein is CSVSLPGQVPGANVLTF.

The V gene is TRBV2, the J gene TRBJ2-1, with D unclear. The CDR3 has 11 amino acids. The germline CDR1 and CDR2 sequences are SNHLY and FYNNEI. V lost 10 bases and J 4 bases, leaving 8 bases between the germline ends. The CDR3 nucleotides read TGTGCCATCGGACGGTACAATGAGCAGTTCTTC. Translated, it gives CAIGRYNEQFF.

The rearrangement uses TRBV5-1 and TRBJ2-1, with D perhaps given as TRBD1 or TRBD2 (5 bases each). The CDR3 has 15 residues. Germline lookup yields CDR1 SGHRS and CDR2 YFSETQ. V shed 3 bases and J shed 4 bases, with 14 bases lying between them. CDR3 residues: CASSYWDGGYNEQFF. In DNA form, the CDR3 reads TGCGCCAGCAGCTACTGGGACGGTGGGTACAATGAGCAGTTCTTC. Together with reference TRBV5-1 and TRBJ2-1, the CDR3 gives the full variable domain: KAGVTQTPRYLIKTRGQQVTLSCSPISGHRSVSWYQQTPGQGLQFLFEYFSETQRNKGNFPGRFSGRQFSNSRSEMNVSTLELGDSALYLCASSYWDGGYNEQFFGPGTRLTVL.

This sequence joins TRBV13 and TRBJ2-5, with D perhaps TRBD1 (6 bases). Trimming removed 5 bases from V and 5 bases from J, with 15 bases in between. Germline CDR1 PRHDT, CDR2 FYEKMQ (reference sequence). There are 14 residues in the CDR3. CDR3 in DNA: TGTGCCAGCAGCCGATCCAGGGGCACGGAGACCCAGTACTTC. It encodes CASSRSRGTETQYF. Based on the CDR3 plus reference TRBV13 and TRBJ2-5, the full variable domain is AAGVIQSPRHLIKEKRETATLKCYPIPRHDTVYWYQQGPGQDPQFLISFYEKMQSDKGSIPDRFSAQQFSDYHSELNMSSLELGDSALYFCASSRSRGTETQYFGPGTRLLVL.

This sequence joins TRBV19 and TRBJ2-7, with 8 bases lining up with TRBD2. The CDR3 has 13 amino acids. The ends lost 3 bases at V and 3 bases at J; junction bases unmatched: 1. CDR1 is LNHDA, CDR2 SQIVND, per germline (reference sequence). This chain's CDR3 is CASSITSGYEQYF. CDR3 DNA sequence: TGTGCCAGTAGTATTACTAGCGGCTACGAGCAGTACTTC.

This chain links TRBV6-5 with TRBJ1-6; perhaps TRBD1 as D (6 bases). V was clipped by 7 bases and J by 7 bases, with 17 bases between them. The CDR3 has 15 residues. Germline assignment: CDR1 MNHEY and CDR2 SVGAGI. The CDR3 loop is CASTSFLGGNSPLHF. Here the CDR3 DNA reads TGTGCCAGCACATCCTTCTTAGGGGGGAATTCACCCCTCCACTTT.

This chain joins TRBV6-2 or TRBV6-3 and TRBJ1-2; tentatively, D is TRBD1 (6 bases). CDR1 and CDR2 from the germline V gene are MNHEY and SVGEGT. Trimming pared 6 bases from V and 2 bases from J, leaving 19 bases between. The CDR3 spans 16 residues. CDR3 DNA: TGTGCCAGCAGCCCCCAAGACAGGATAGAGAACTATGGCTACACCTTC. Protein product: CASSPQDRIENYGYTF.

The chain has TRBV6-1 and TRBJ1-1; D may be TRBD1 (6 bases). The CDR3 sequence is 11 residues long. The V end lost 10 bases, the J end lost 9 bases, and 15 bases lay between the germline ends. Per germline, CDR1 MNHNS and CDR2 SASEGT. The CDR3 sequence: CAIIRGGQAFF. CDR3 DNA: TGTGCCATCATACGTGGGGGGCAAGCTTTCTTT.

The V gene is TRBV27, the J gene TRBJ1-6; 8 nucleotides match TRBD1. With V trimmed by 2 bases and J by 7 bases, 1 base remained unmatched. The CDR3 has 14 residues. Germline CDR1 reads MNHEY; CDR2 reads SMNVEV (reference sequence). The CDR3: CASSLRQGNSPLHF. Written as DNA, the CDR3 is TGTGCCAGCAGTTTAAGACAGGGGAATTCACCCCTCCACTTT.

Here the CDR3 reads CASSSVGQPQHF. As DNA, the CDR3 is TGTGCCAGCAGTTCGGTGGGGCAGCCCCAGCATTTT. This chain joins TRBV6-5 and TRBJ1-5; D ambiguous. This CDR3 is built from 12 residues. V lost 4 bases and J 7 bases, leaving 8 bases between the germline ends. Germline V gene lookup returns CDR1 MNHEY and CDR2 SVGAGI.